This T cell receptor (beta chain) was found in a study of Graves' ophthalmopathy and Graves' hyperthyroidism (dated by TCRdb to 2017 to 2018). Background for the entire study: Peripheral blood was collected at initial diagnosis, before any treatment. TCR beta repertoire signatures were used to distinguish Graves' ophthalmopathy from Graves' hyperthyroidism and to predict progression to ophthalmopathy. In total, some 140 blood samples were TCR-sequenced: roughly 45 ophthalmopathy, around 75 hyperthyroidism and some 17 hyperthyroidism-to-ophthalmopathy patients. To explore V-J signatures that distinguish ophthalmopathy from hyperthyroidism, a discovery set of about a hundred patients was enrolled, made up of under 50 with ophthalmopathy and under 65 with stable hyperthyroidism. For independent validation, a separate cohort was made up of approximately 19 hyperthyroidism patients plus 17 patients who later progressed from hyperthyroidism to ophthalmopathy. T-cell repertoires of thyroid tissue and blood were compared in more than 5 hyperthyroidism patients. Following sampling, methimazole starting at 30 mg daily was administered to hyperthyroidism patients, and high-dose intravenous methylprednisolone was administered to ophthalmopathy patients.

TCR beta CDR3 regions were amplified from RNA transcripts for repertoire sequencing. A first-round RT-PCR used HTBI primers with the Qiagen OneStep RT-PCR kit, followed by a second-round multiplex PCR, size selection and purification. Libraries were sequenced paired-end with 100 bp reads on an Illumina HiSeq2000. The published analysis was carried out like this. SOAPnuke was used for read processing, and reads with adapters, uncalled bases, a mean Phred below 15, or no exact constant-primer or identifier match were discarded. COPE v1.2.5 was used to merge the high-quality paired reads. Clonotypes were defined as unique nucleotide sequences and were aligned to IMGT TRB V, D and J references using MiTCR v1.1. Only V-J combinations with frequency above 0.0001 were analysed, covering approximately 99% of repertoires. For each V-J combination, a TCR clonal expansion and chaos score was defined as F50 clonal expansion divided by the chaos observed in the TCRdist matrix. Welch's t-statistics and random forest were used to narrow the features down to more than 10 V-J combinations, which were then fed into a naive Bayes classifier. The similarity between thyroid and blood repertoires was quantified using the Morisita-Horn index. TCRdb reanalyzed the raw reads on its own, using fastp at Q25 for trimming and MiXCR for clone calling, and kept in-frame beta chains. Each CDR3 protein appears once, grouped with its most common genes and DNA. These V and J calls rely on TCRdb rather than the paper's analysis. This sample comprises approximately 640,000 distinct CDR3 sequences, about two fifths of them detected only once. The top ten clonotypes cover 3% to 4% of the sample.

Ophthalmopathy patients were characterized by moderately to severely active disease, a Clinical Activity Score of at least 3, a NOSPECS grade of at least 4, and a disease duration under 3 months. Patients with other autoimmune diseases, uncontrolled infections, pregnancy or lactation were excluded. Clinical symptoms, serum thyroxine, TRAb, thyroid ultrasound and orbital computed tomography were used for diagnosis. Using Ficoll-Paque density gradient centrifugation, PBMCs were isolated from over 8.5 ml of fresh peripheral blood. Trizol reagent was used to extract the total RNA, and its quality was then checked on an Agilent 2100 Bioanalyzer. What the research found in general, with its limitations: Most expanded thyroid clonotypes with a frequency above 0.001 also appeared in blood, which suggests that blood repertoires may reflect the immune response in the thyroid. In cross-validation, the 13-signature model distinguished ophthalmopathy from stable hyperthyroidism with approximately 90% sensitivity and around 81% specificity, and in the test set the corresponding values were approximately 80% and 75%. In validation, the model predicted ophthalmopathy progression with over 60% sensitivity and less than 80% specificity; fewer than 15 predicted patients were CT-confirmed with GO in a median of approximately six months. Sample size was not statistically predetermined, and group allocation was not concealed from the investigators.

On this clonotype: Its specific antigen is unknown. The record has no base qualities; no much larger clone is one base away.

Sequencing used peripheral blood. The TCR sequence derives from an adult man with Graves' ophthalmopathy.

The DNA sequence is given as TGTGCCAGCAGCTTTCGCCCCGTTGGACAGGGCAGCTACGAGCAGTACTTC. This is translated as CASSFRPVGQGSYEQYF. The receptor chain draws on TRBV11-2 and TRBJ2-7; the central 8 bases match TRBD1. The germline V gene sets CDR1 to SGHAT and CDR2 to FQNNGV. Taken from cysteine to phenylalanine, the CDR3 has 17 residues. Left in the record is the CDR3 DNA by itself, 51 bases read in frame from the first base. V loses 3 bases at its end and J loses 3 bases; junction bases beyond the gene matches: 13.